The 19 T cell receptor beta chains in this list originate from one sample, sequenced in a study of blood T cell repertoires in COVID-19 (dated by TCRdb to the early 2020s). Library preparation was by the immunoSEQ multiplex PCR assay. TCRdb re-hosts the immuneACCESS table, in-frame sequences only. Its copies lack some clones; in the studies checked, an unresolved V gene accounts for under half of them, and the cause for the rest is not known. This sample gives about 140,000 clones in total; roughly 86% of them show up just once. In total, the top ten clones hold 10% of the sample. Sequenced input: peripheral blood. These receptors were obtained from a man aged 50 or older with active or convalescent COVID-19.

The CDR3 nucleotides are TGCGCCAGCTCTCAATTTAGGGACACCAACTATGGCTACACCTTC. It yields the protein CASSQFRDTNYGYTF. V is TRBV4-1 and J is TRBJ1-2; D might be TRBD1 (6 bases). This CDR3 contains 15 residues. Germline CDR1 and CDR2: MGHRA and YSYEKL. Trimming took 8 bases from V and 2 from J, leaving 18 bases between them.

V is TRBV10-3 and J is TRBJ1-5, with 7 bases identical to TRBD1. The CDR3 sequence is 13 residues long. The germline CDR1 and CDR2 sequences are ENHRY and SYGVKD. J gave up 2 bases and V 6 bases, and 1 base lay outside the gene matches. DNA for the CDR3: TGTGCCATCAGAGACAGGGGCAATCAGCCCCAGCATTTT. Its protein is CAIRDRGNQPQHF.

CDR3 coding DNA: TGTGCCAGCAGCCAAGGACTGATCTCTGGAAACACCATATATTTT. It translates to CASSQGLISGNTIYF. The chain joins TRBV3-1 (or the pseudogene TRBV3-2) to TRBJ1-3; D is uncertain. Trimming took 1 base from V and 0 from J, leaving 7 bases between them. The germline V gene has CDR1 LGHDT and CDR2 YNNKEL (reference sequence). The CDR3 is made up of 15 amino acids.

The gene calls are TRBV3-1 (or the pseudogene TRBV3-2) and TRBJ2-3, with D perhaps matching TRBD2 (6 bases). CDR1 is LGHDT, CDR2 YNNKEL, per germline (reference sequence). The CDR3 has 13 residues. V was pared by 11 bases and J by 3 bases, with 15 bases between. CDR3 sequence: CASAGRGTDTQYF. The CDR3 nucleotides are TGTGCCTCGGCGGGGCGGGGAACAGATACGCAGTATTTT.

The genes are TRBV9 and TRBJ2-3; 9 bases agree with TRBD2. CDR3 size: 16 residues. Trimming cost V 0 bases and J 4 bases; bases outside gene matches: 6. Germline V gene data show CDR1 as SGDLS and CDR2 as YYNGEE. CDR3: CASSVGVAGVADTQYF. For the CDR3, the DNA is TGTGCCAGCAGCGTAGGAGTAGCGGGAGTAGCAGATACGCAGTATTTT.

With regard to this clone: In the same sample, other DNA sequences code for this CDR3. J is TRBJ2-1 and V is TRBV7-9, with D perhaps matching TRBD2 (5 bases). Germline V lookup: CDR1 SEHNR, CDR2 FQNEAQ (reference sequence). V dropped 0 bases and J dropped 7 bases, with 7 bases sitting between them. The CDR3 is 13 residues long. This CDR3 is CASSLAGGNEQFF. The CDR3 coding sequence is TGTGCCAGCAGCTTAGCGGGCGGGAATGAGCAGTTCTTC.

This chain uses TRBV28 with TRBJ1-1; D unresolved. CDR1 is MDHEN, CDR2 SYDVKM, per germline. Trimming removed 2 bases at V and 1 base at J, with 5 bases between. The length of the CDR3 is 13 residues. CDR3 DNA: TGTGCCAGCAGTTTACTCCCGAACACTGAAGCTTTCTTT. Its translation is CASSLLPNTEAFF.

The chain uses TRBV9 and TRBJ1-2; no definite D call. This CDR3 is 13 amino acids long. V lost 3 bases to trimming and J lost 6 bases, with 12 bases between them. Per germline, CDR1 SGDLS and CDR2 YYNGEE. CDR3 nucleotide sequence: TGTGCCAGCAGCGGCCGGGGAGAGGATGGCTACACCTTC. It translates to CASSGRGEDGYTF. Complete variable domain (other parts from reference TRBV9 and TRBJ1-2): DSGVTQTPKHLITATGQRVTLRCSPRSGDLSVYWYQQSLDQGLQFLIQYYNGEERAKGNILERFSAQQFPDLHSELNLSSLELGDSALYFCASSGRGEDGYTFGSGTRLTVV.

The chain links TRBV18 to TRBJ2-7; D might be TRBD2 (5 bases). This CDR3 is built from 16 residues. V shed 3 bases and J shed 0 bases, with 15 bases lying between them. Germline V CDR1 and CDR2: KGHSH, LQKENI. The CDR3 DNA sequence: TGTGCCAGCTCACCGGGCCAGCCGGGATCCTCCTACGAGCAGTACTTC. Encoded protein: CASSPGQPGSSYEQYF. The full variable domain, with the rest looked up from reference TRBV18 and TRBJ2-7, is NAGVMQNPRHLVRRRGQEARLRCSPMKGHSHVYWYRQLPEEGLKFMVYLQKENIIDESGMPKERFSAEFPKEGPSILRIQQVVRGDSAAYFCASSPGQPGSSYEQYFGPGTRLTVT.

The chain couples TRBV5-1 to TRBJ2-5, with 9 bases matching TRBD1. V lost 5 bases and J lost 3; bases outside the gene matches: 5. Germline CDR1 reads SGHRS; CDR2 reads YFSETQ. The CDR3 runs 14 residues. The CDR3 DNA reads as TGCGCCAGCAGATGGAGACAGGGGGAAGAGACCCAGTACTTC. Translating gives CASRWRQGEETQYF.

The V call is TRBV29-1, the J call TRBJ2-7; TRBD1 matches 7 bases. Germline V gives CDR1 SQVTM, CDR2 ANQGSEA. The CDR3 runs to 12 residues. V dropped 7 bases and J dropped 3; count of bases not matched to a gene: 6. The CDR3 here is CSAYRQGYEQYF. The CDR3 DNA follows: TGCAGCGCCTATCGACAGGGCTACGAGCAGTACTTC.

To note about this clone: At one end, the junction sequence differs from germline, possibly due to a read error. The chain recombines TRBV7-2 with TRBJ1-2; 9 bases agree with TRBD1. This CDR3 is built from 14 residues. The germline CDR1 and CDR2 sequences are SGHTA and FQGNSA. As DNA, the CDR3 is TGTGCCAGCAGTTTAGACAGGGGGATCGCGGGCTACACCTTC. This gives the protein CASSLDRGIAGYTF. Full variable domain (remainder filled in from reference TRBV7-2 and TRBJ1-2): GAGVSQSPSNKVTEKGKDVELRCDPISGHTALYWYRQSLGQGLEFLIYFQGNSAPDKSGLPSDRFSAERTGGSVSTLTIQRTQQEDSAVYLCASSLDRGIAGYTFGSGTRLTVV.

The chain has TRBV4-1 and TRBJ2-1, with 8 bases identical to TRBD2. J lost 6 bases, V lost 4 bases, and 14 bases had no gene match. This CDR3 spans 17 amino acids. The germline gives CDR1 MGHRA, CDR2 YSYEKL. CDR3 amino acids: CASSRGSGTRIPNEQFF. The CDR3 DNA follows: TGCGCCAGCAGCCGAGGGTCCGGGACTAGGATTCCCAATGAGCAGTTCTTC.

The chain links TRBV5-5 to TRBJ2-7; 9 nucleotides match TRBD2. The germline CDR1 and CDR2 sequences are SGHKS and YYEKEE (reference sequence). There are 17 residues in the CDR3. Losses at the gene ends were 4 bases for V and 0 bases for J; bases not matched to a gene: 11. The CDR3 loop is CASSARLLAGSSYEQYF. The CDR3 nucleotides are TGTGCCAGCAGCGCGAGGCTTCTAGCGGGGAGCTCCTACGAGCAGTACTTC. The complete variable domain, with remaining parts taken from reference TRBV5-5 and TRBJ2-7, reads DAGVTQSPTHLIKTRGQQVTLRCSPISGHKSVSWYQQVLGQGPQFIFQYYEKEERGRGNFPDRFSARQFPNYSSELNVNALLLGDSALYLCASSARLLAGSSYEQYFGPGTRLTVT.

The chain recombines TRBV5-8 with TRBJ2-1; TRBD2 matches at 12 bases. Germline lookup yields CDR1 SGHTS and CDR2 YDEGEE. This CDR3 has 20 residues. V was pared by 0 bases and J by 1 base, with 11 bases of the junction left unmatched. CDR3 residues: CASSLGTLAGGWLSYNEQFF. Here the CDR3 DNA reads TGTGCCAGCAGCTTGGGGACTCTAGCGGGAGGGTGGTTGTCCTACAATGAGCAGTTCTTC.

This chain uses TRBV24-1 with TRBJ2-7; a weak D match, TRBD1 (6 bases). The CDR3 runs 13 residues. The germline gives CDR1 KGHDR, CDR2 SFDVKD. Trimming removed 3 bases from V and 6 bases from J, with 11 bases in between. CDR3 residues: CATSDTTRGEQYF. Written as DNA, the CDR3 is TGTGCCACCAGTGATACAACCAGGGGCGAGCAGTACTTC.

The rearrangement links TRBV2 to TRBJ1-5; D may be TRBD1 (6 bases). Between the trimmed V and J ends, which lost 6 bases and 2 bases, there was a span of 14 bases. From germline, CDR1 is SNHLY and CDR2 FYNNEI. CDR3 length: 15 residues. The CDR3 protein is CASSKGGRGNQPQHF. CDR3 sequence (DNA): TGTGCCAGCAGCAAAGGGGGTCGGGGCAATCAGCCCCAGCATTTT.

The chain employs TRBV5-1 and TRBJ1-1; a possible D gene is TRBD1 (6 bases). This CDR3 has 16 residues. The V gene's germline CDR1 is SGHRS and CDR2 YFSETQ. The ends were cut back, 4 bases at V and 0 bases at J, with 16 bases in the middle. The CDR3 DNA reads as TGCGCCAGCAGCCGAGGGGGAGCAGGTTTGAACACTGAAGCTTTCTTT. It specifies CASSRGGAGLNTEAFF.

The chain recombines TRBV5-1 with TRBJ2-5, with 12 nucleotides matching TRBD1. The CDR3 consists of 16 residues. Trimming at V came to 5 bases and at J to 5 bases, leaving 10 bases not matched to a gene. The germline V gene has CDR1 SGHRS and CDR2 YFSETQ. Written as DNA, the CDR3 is TGCGCCAGCAGGTCGGGACAGGGGGCTAATACGGAGACCCAGTACTTC. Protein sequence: CASRSGQGANTETQYF.